The 21 T cell receptor beta chains presented below share a single source sample, sequenced in a study of cytomegalovirus exposure and HLA in healthy donors. PCR employed 60 Vbeta and 13 Jbeta primers. The method was immunoSEQ multiplex PCR; TCRdb's version includes in-frame clones alone and lacks a portion of them. The sample has 40,000 or so clones, approximately 60% seen once. The sample comprised PBMCs. The source is a human donor in good health.

The CDR3 protein is CASSLKQGAEQYF. The CDR3 DNA reads TGTGCCAGCAGCTTAAAACAGGGAGCCGAGCAGTACTTC. The genes are TRBV7-8 and TRBJ2-7, with D possibly being TRBD1 (6 bases). V was pared by 2 bases and J by 6 bases, with 11 bases between. The CDR3 has 13 residues. The germline gives CDR1 SGHVS, CDR2 FQNEAQ. The whole variable domain, remainder taken from reference TRBV7-8 and TRBJ2-7, is GAGVSQSPRYKVAKRGQDVALRCDPISGHVSLFWYQQALGQGPEFLTYFQNEAQLDKSGLPSDRFFAERPEGSVSTLKIQRTQQEDSAVYLCASSLKQGAEQYFGPGTRLTVT.

This clone was observed once. The chain is built from TRBV30 and TRBJ2-5, with D perhaps matching TRBD2 (6 bases). V lost 4 bases and J lost 1, with 16 bases in between. This CDR3 contains 15 residues. Germline V gene lookup returns CDR1 GTSNPN and CDR2 SVGIG (reference sequence). The CDR3, as DNA: TGTGCCTGGACGAGGACGCCGGAGGGCCAAGAGACCCAGTACTTC. This sequence encodes CAWTRTPEGQETQYF. Together with reference TRBV30 and TRBJ2-5, the CDR3 gives the full variable domain: SQTIHQWPATLVQPVGSPLSLECTVEGTSNPNLYWYRQAAGRGLQLLFYSVGIGQISSEVPQNLSASRPQDRQFILSSKKLLLSDSGFYLCAWTRTPEGQETQYFGPGTRLLVL.

The chain couples TRBV5-1 to TRBJ1-1, with TRBD1 as a possible D gene (5 bases). Germline values: CDR1 SGHRS, CDR2 YFSETQ. With 0 bases removed from V and 1 base from J, the gap between germline ends came to 10 bases. The CDR3 length is 15 residues. The CDR3 loop reads CASSLGGGRNTEAFF. CDR3 bases: TGCGCCAGCAGCTTGGGGGGGGGACGGAACACTGAAGCTTTCTTT.

The J gene is TRBJ1-1, the V gene TRBV5-1; 7 bases match TRBD1. Germline lookup yields CDR1 SGHRS and CDR2 YFSETQ. The ends lost 3 bases at V and 2 bases at J; junction bases unmatched: 10. The CDR3 is 16 residues long. The CDR3 coding sequence is TGCGCCAGCAGCTATGGACAGGAGAGTCCAAACACTGAAGCTTTCTTT. This gives the protein CASSYGQESPNTEAFF.

The chain uses TRBV6-6 and TRBJ2-5; D is unclear. The CDR3 extends over 11 amino acids. Trimming shortened V by 5 bases and J by 4 bases, and 5 bases separated the two germline ends. In germline, CDR1 is MNHNY, CDR2 SVGAGI (reference sequence). The CDR3 nucleotides read TGTGCCAGCAGTATCAGAGAGACCCAGTACTTC. It codes for CASSIRETQYF.

This clone occurred once. The rearrangement uses TRBV2 and TRBJ1-5, with D perhaps matching TRBD1 (6 bases). The CDR3 length is 12 residues. Trimming shortened V by 6 bases and J by 7 bases, and 10 bases separated the two germline ends. Germline V gene sequence: CDR1 SNHLY, CDR2 FYNNEI. CDR3 sequence: CASSGGPQPQHF. CDR3 bases: TGTGCCAGCAGCGGGGGGCCGCAGCCCCAGCATTTT.

The rearrangement links TRBV9 to TRBJ2-7, with a weak D call TRBD2 (6 bases). There are 15 residues in the CDR3. Germline-derived CDR1 and CDR2 are SGDLS and YYNGEE. The V gene lost 2 bases and the J gene lost 1 base, with 13 bases spanning the gap. The CDR3 is CASSVSGASSYEQYF. As DNA, the CDR3 is TGTGCCAGCAGCGTTTCGGGAGCCTCTTCCTACGAGCAGTACTTC.

This clone was seen only a few times. The rearrangement joins TRBV30 to TRBJ1-5; D perhaps matches TRBD1 (6 bases). This CDR3 has 12 amino acids. Germline V gene lookup returns CDR1 GTSNPN and CDR2 SVGIG (reference sequence). V was shortened by 3 bases and J by 10 bases, with 13 bases between the two germline ends. The CDR3 bases are TGTGCCTGGAGCAGGACAGAGGGTCCCCAGCATTTT. Residues: CAWSRTEGPQHF.

CDR3 amino acids: CASSASELQETQYF. DNA of the CDR3: TGTGCCAGCAGCGCCAGTGAATTACAAGAGACCCAGTACTTC. The rearrangement uses TRBV7-2 and TRBJ2-5; no firm D call. Germline CDR1 SGHTA, CDR2 FQGNSA. The CDR3 runs 14 residues. V lost 5 bases, J lost 2 bases, and 12 bases lay in between.

This sequence joins TRBV28 and TRBJ2-7, with 7 nucleotides matching TRBD1. J was trimmed by 2 bases and V by 7 bases; bases with no gene match: 11. Germline CDR1 is MDHEN and CDR2 is SYDVKM. This CDR3 is 15 amino acids long. CDR3 region: CASTGLLGGPYEQYF. CDR3 bases: TGTGCCAGCACGGGGTTATTAGGGGGCCCCTACGAGCAGTACTTC.

The rearrangement links TRBV19 to TRBJ1-2; D perhaps matches TRBD1 (6 bases). Germline CDR1 and CDR2: LNHDA and SQIVND (reference sequence). This CDR3 region has 12 residues. With 4 bases removed from V and 5 bases from J, the gap between germline ends came to 8 bases. In DNA form, the CDR3 reads TGTGCCAGTAGTAAGGACAGATATGGCTACACCTTC. This translates into CASSKDRYGYTF.

There are a few counts of this clone. The chain employs TRBV5-3 and TRBJ1-4; a possible D gene is TRBD1 (6 bases). TRBV5-3 is reported as an ORF; its role is uncertain. The V gene lost 3 bases and the J gene lost 7 bases, with 13 bases spanning the gap. This CDR3 has 14 residues. For the CDR3, the DNA is TGTGCCAGAAGCTCGAGGACAGTTCGTGAAAAACTGTTTTTT. As protein: CARSSRTVREKLFF.

The J gene is TRBJ1-1, the V gene TRBV7-2; D call uncertain. The V gene lost 3 bases and the J gene lost 0 bases, with 11 bases spanning the gap. This CDR3 spans 15 amino acids. The germline V gene encodes CDR1 SGHTA and CDR2 FQGNSA. CDR3 in amino acids: CASSFPGAVNTEAFF. The DNA for the CDR3 is TGTGCCAGCAGCTTTCCGGGAGCCGTGAACACTGAAGCTTTCTTT.

The rearrangement uses TRBV4-2 and TRBJ1-5, with 9 bases lining up with TRBD1. V was clipped by 0 bases and J by 9 bases; unmatched bases: 6. Per the germline V gene, CDR1 is LGHNA and CDR2 is YNFKEQ. CDR3 length equals 15 residues. The CDR3 DNA follows: TGTGCCAGCAGCCAAGATTACAGGGGGCAGCTGCCCCAGCATTTT. Residues: CASSQDYRGQLPQHF.

For the CDR3, the DNA is TGTGCCATCAGTGACCCGACAGGAACGTACACTGAAGCTTTCTTT. Encoded protein: CAISDPTGTYTEAFF. V and J are TRBV10-3 and TRBJ1-1, with TRBD1 as a possible D gene (6 bases). The CDR3 is 15 residues long. The germline V and J ends were trimmed by 3 bases and 3 bases, with 14 bases remaining between them. Looked up from germline, CDR1 is ENHRY and CDR2 is SYGVKD.

As regards this clone: This CDR3 is also generated by other DNA sequences in the sample. The rearrangement links TRBV7-9 to TRBJ2-3, with a weak D call TRBD2 (6 bases). From germline, CDR1 is SEHNR and CDR2 FQNEAQ (reference sequence). V was clipped by 5 bases and J by 2 bases, with 11 bases between them. This CDR3 has 14 amino acids. The CDR3 region has the DNA TGTGCCAGCAGCCTGGGACTCTCCACAGATACGCAGTATTTT. It codes for CASSLGLSTDTQYF.

The chain has TRBV5-1 and TRBJ2-7; 9 bases agree with TRBD1. From germline, CDR1 is SGHRS and CDR2 YFSETQ. The CDR3 extends over 15 amino acids. V dropped 5 bases and J dropped 0; count of bases not matched to a gene: 6. The CDR3 region is CASRDGTGYSYEQYF. The CDR3 bases are TGCGCCAGCAGGGATGGGACAGGGTACTCCTACGAGCAGTACTTC.

V usage is TRBV28 and J usage is TRBJ1-4, with unresolved D. With 6 bases removed from V and 3 bases from J, the gap between germline ends came to 14 bases. CDR1 is MDHEN, CDR2 SYDVKM, per germline. The CDR3 consists of 15 residues. As DNA, the CDR3 is TGTGCCAGCAGCCTCCCGGGAGCGTCTAATGAAAAACTGTTTTTT. Translated, it gives CASSLPGASNEKLFF.

The V and J genes are TRBV2 and TRBJ1-5; D uncertain. This CDR3 has 15 residues. V lost 6 bases and J 2 bases, leaving 14 bases between the germline ends. Germline assignment: CDR1 SNHLY and CDR2 FYNNEI. The DNA of the CDR3 is TGTGCCAGCAGAAGCGCGGCAGCTCGCAATCAGCCCCAGCATTTT. Translated: CASRSAAARNQPQHF.

The chain joins TRBV5-1 to TRBJ2-7; 8 nucleotides match TRBD1. The CDR3 spans 16 residues. After removal of 0 bases from V and 2 bases from J, the junction contained 7 bases not matched to a gene. Germline loops: CDR1 SGHRS, CDR2 YFSETQ. CDR3 DNA: TGCGCCAGCAGCTTGGCGACAGGGGTCTACACCTACGAGCAGTACTTC. Protein: CASSLATGVYTYEQYF.

Here the CDR3 reads CASSWEGGSTEAFF. The CDR3 bases are TGTGCCAGCAGTTGGGAGGGTGGGAGCACTGAAGCTTTCTTT. The V and J genes are TRBV27 and TRBJ1-1; D call uncertain. V was shortened by 4 bases and J by 4 bases, with 13 bases between the two germline ends. Germline CDR1 reads MNHEY; CDR2 reads SMNVEV (reference sequence). The CDR3 has 14 amino acids.